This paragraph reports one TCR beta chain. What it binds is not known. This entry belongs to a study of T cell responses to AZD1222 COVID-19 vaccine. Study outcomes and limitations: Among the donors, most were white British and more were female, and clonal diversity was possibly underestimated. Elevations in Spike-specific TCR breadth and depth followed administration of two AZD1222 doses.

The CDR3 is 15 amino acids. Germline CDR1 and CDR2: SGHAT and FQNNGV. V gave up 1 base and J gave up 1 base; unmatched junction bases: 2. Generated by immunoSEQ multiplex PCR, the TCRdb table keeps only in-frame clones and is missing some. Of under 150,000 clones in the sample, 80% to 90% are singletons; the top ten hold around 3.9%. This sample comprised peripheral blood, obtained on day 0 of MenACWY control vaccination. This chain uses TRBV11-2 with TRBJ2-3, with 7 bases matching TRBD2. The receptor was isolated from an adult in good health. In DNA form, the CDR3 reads TGTGCCAGCAGCTTAGGCGGGGGTCGCACAGATACGCAGTATTTT. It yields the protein CASSLGGGRTDTQYF.